This TCR beta chain was identified during a study of blood T cells in healthy people across ages. The study's findings and limits: Per-million-T-cell TCR beta diversity fell roughly linearly with age.

The germline V gene has CDR1 MDHEN and CDR2 SYDVKM. Trimming took 3 bases from V and 8 from J; bases not matched to a gene: 3. The CDR3 runs to 13 residues. Through a sample-barcoded 5' primer and a J-beta primer mix, a second PCR was run for roughly 6 to 12 cycles. MiXCR, applied by TCRdb to the 5' RACE reads, yields one record per CDR3 protein. The sample lists 900,000 to 950,000 distinct CDR3 sequences, 25% to 35% seen once, with roughly a tenth in the top ten. In its sample, this clonotype was seen once. Its matching antigen is unknown. Per-sample PBMC isolation yielded at least 6.5 million cells. The sample was also reused in another study, on T cells of mothers and their children. From that second work: Addition of sample barcodes and 2-4 random nucleotides occurred through the M1S primer of the second PCR.

The TCR comes from a woman between 35 and 50 years old in good health. Source material: blood. The J gene is TRBJ1-2, the V gene TRBV28, with 10 bases matching TRBD1. CDR3 nucleotide sequence: TGTGCCAGCAGTTTTGGGACAGGGGTCGGCTACACCTTC. This encodes CASSFGTGVGYTF.